This T cell receptor (beta chain) was observed in a study of identical twins. This clonotype has a handful of counts. Its specificity is not known. Via MiXCR, TCRdb re-called the 5' RACE reads, giving one row per CDR3 protein. Among 510,000 or so distinct CDR3 sequences, nearly 15% were seen once, and the ten largest hold nearly 0.45%. Healthy Caucasian donors formed the entire cohort. The CDR3 is made up of 15 amino acids. Germline CDR1 reads WSHSY; CDR2 reads SAAADI. After removal of 2 bases from V and 7 bases from J, the junction contained 10 bases not matched to a gene. Study observations and caveats: Diverse VJ usage suggested most zero-insertion clonotypes were not invariant T cells. Abundant beta clonotypes from cord blood bore fewer insertions; memory repertoires lacked this pattern.

A further study also used this sample, focusing on yellow fever vaccine responses in identical twins.

The source of this sequence is a woman younger than 30 in good health. The sequenced material came from CD4+ T cells sorted from blood. The rearrangement uses TRBV10-2 and TRBJ2-5, with 7 positions matching TRBD1. The CDR3 sequence: CASSEQQGLLGTQYF. Here the CDR3 DNA reads TGCGCCAGCAGTGAGCAACAGGGGCTCCTGGGGACCCAGTACTTC.